The 17 T cell receptor beta chains below come from one sample, sequenced in a study of blood T cell repertoires in COVID-19. Data came from immunoSEQ multiplex PCR; TCRdb stores just in-frame clones and leaves some out. Of 100,000 to 150,000 clones in the sample, around 89% were seen once. What was sequenced was peripheral blood. These receptors originate from a man aged 55 to 69 with COVID-19, enrolled during active disease.

The genes are TRBV6-2 or TRBV6-3 and TRBJ2-5, with a possible D match to TRBD2 (5 bases). The germline V gene has CDR1 MNHEY and CDR2 SVGEGT. The V and J ends lost 2 bases and 4 bases respectively, with 8 bases between them. The CDR3 is made up of 13 amino acids. CDR3 sequence reads: CASSYGGGETQYF. CDR3 sequence (DNA): TGTGCCAGCAGTTACGGAGGAGGAGAGACCCAGTACTTC.

The J gene is TRBJ1-6, the V gene TRBV6-5, with D perhaps TRBD1 (6 bases). The length of the CDR3 is 15 residues. In germline, CDR1 is MNHEY, CDR2 SVGAGI. V was pared by 5 bases and J by 6 bases, with 14 bases between. CDR3 residues: CASSRKTGANSPLHF. CDR3 nucleotide sequence: TGTGCCAGCAGTAGAAAGACAGGCGCTAATTCACCCCTCCACTTT.

There are a few counts of this clone. The chain combines TRBV6-5 with TRBJ1-5; D gene uncertain. V lost 2 bases and J 7 bases, leaving 9 bases between the germline ends. This CDR3 region has 13 residues. Per germline, CDR1 MNHEY and CDR2 SVGAGI. CDR3 sequence: CASSYGRGQPQHF. The CDR3 bases are TGTGCCAGCAGTTACGGCAGAGGACAGCCCCAGCATTTT.

This sequence joins TRBV6-4 and TRBJ1-5; D perhaps matches TRBD1 (6 bases). V was clipped by 0 bases and J by 8 bases, with 23 bases between them. The CDR3 length is 18 residues. Germline V gives CDR1 MRHNA, CDR2 SNTAGT. The CDR3 here is CASSDSVSGQGPREPQHF. The CDR3 coding sequence is TGTGCCAGCAGTGACTCGGTATCGGGGCAGGGGCCTAGGGAGCCCCAGCATTTT.

This rearrangement joins TRBV28 to TRBJ1-2; TRBD1 matches at 9 bases. Losses at the gene ends were 6 bases for V and 12 bases for J; bases not matched to a gene: 11. The CDR3 extends over 13 amino acids. Germline lookup yields CDR1 MDHEN and CDR2 SYDVKM. CDR3 sequence (DNA): TGTGCCAGCAGGGTACAGGGGGCTTTCTTCCACACCTTC. Protein product: CASRVQGAFFHTF.

The V gene is TRBV7-2, the J gene TRBJ1-3; maybe TRBD1 (6 bases). CDR3 size: 14 residues. Trimming cost V 5 bases and J 3 bases, with 11 bases left between them. Per the germline V gene, CDR1 is SGHTA and CDR2 is FQGNSA. The CDR3 DNA reads as TGTGCCAGCAGCACAACAGGGATTGGAAACACCATATATTTT. Its protein product is CASSTTGIGNTIYF.

The V call is TRBV19, the J call TRBJ2-2; D is unresolved. This CDR3 contains 14 residues. Germline values: CDR1 LNHDA, CDR2 SQIVND (reference sequence). Deletions cut 5 bases from V and 5 bases from J, with 12 bases between. The CDR3 DNA follows: TGTGCCAGTAGTGAAGGTCAGACTACCGGGGAGCTGTTTTTT. Protein: CASSEGQTTGELFF. The full variable domain, rest sourced from reference TRBV19 and TRBJ2-2, is DGGITQSPKYLFRKEGQNVTLSCEQNLNHDAMYWYRQDPGQGLRLIYYSQIVNDFQKGDIAEGYSVSREKKESFPLTVTSAQKNPTAFYLCASSEGQTTGELFFGEGSRLTVL.

J is TRBJ2-1 and V is TRBV6-5; 8 bases agree with TRBD2. V was pared by 7 bases and J by 8 bases, with 10 bases of the junction left unmatched. Germline CDR1 MNHEY, CDR2 SVGAGI. There are 14 residues in the CDR3. Here the CDR3 reads CASNPGGGNDEQFF. DNA of the CDR3: TGTGCCAGCAACCCGGGGGGGGGTAATGATGAGCAGTTCTTC.

The V and J genes are TRBV5-1 and TRBJ1-5, with D perhaps TRBD1 (6 bases). The V gene lost 0 bases and the J gene lost 7 bases, with 14 bases spanning the gap. The germline V gene encodes CDR1 SGHRS and CDR2 YFSETQ. This CDR3 region has 15 residues. The DNA of the CDR3 is TGCGCCAGCAGCTTGGATTTTGGGGGCTTACAGCCCCAGCATTTT. This gives the protein CASSLDFGGLQPQHF.

This sequence joins TRBV5-1 and TRBJ2-3; 14 bases are shared with TRBD2. CDR3 length equals 15 residues. CDR1 and CDR2 (germline): SGHRS, YFSETQ. The V gene end was trimmed by 6 bases and the J gene end by 6 bases; junction bases not matched to a gene: 6. CDR3 protein: CASTLRTSGGDTQYF. CDR3 nucleotides: TGCGCCAGCACCCTTCGGACTAGCGGGGGGGATACGCAGTATTTT.

This chain connects TRBV5-5 to TRBJ1-2; tentative D call: TRBD1 (6 bases). CDR3 length: 15 residues. From germline, CDR1 is SGHKS and CDR2 YYEKEE (reference sequence). V lost 0 bases and J 3 bases, leaving 12 bases between the germline ends. The CDR3: CASSLGGGFDYGYTF. The CDR3 DNA sequence: TGTGCCAGCAGCTTGGGCGGGGGCTTTGACTATGGCTACACCTTC.

This clone was seen a single time. The V and J genes are TRBV5-6 and TRBJ1-2; TRBD1 might be the D (5 bases). Germline lookup yields CDR1 SGHDT and CDR2 YYEEEE. The CDR3 has 15 residues. V was pared by 4 bases and J by 7 bases, with 20 bases between. Written as DNA, the CDR3 is TGTGCCAGCAGCCCCGACAGCCTAATAGGTAGTGGCTACACCTTC. Translated, it gives CASSPDSLIGSGYTF.

This clone appeared once. This rearrangement joins TRBV19 to TRBJ1-1, with D unclear. Trimming removed 2 bases from V and 5 bases from J, with 12 bases in between. This CDR3 has 14 amino acids. Per germline, CDR1 LNHDA and CDR2 SQIVND (reference sequence). This CDR3 is CASSINRDVTEAFF. CDR3 DNA sequence: TGTGCCAGTAGTATAAACCGGGATGTAACTGAAGCTTTCTTT.

For this clone: Other DNA variants within this sample encode the same CDR3. The chain recombines TRBV13 with TRBJ2-6; D uncertain. This CDR3 spans 15 amino acids. V lost 5 bases and J 0 bases, leaving 8 bases between the germline ends. CDR1 and CDR2 (germline): PRHDT, FYEKMQ (reference sequence). The CDR3 DNA sequence: TGTGCCAGCAGCCCGAGAAGCTCTGGGGCCAACGTCCTGACTTTC. It yields the protein CASSPRSSGANVLTF.

The gene calls are TRBV4-1 and TRBJ2-5, with a tentative D call TRBD2 (6 bases). In germline, CDR1 is MGHRA, CDR2 YSYEKL. V lost 1 base, J lost 0 bases, and 6 bases lay in between. The CDR3 is made up of 14 amino acids. CDR3 bases: TGCGCCAGCAGCCAAGGGGACTACCAAGAGACCCAGTACTTC. It specifies CASSQGDYQETQYF.

The V and J genes are TRBV2 and TRBJ1-2; 7 nucleotides align to TRBD1. V was pared by 6 bases and J by 2 bases, with 0 bases of the junction left unmatched. Germline CDR1 is SNHLY and CDR2 is FYNNEI. There are 12 residues in the CDR3. The CDR3 DNA follows: TGTGCCAGCAGGGACAGGAACTATGGCTACACCTTC. It is translated as CASRDRNYGYTF. The full variable domain, rest sourced from reference TRBV2 and TRBJ1-2, is EPEVTQTPSHQVTQMGQEVILRCVPISNHLYFYWYRQILGQKVEFLVSFYNNEISEKSEIFDDQFSVERPDGSNFTLKIRSTKLEDSAMYFCASRDRNYGYTFGSGTRLTVV.

The chain carries TRBV5-4 and TRBJ1-3; the D gene is possibly TRBD1 (5 bases). The CDR3 runs to 14 residues. V was shortened by 4 bases and J by 2 bases, with 10 bases between the two germline ends. The germline CDR1 and CDR2 sequences are SGHNT and YYREEE (reference sequence). The CDR3 nucleotides read TGTGCCAGCAGCGGGGGGAAGGCTGGAAACACCATATATTTT. Protein: CASSGGKAGNTIYF.